Following are 18 T cell receptor beta chains from one sample sequenced in a study of vaccination effects on CD4 cells after COVID-19. ViraFEST expansion of antigen-specific CD4+ T cells with viral peptide pools preceded sequencing. With approximately 10 days of culture completed, CD4+ T cells were isolated. Nucleocapsid antibodies were negative in the vaccine recipients, who had never had SARS-CoV-2 infection. Antigens of these TCRs are unknown. Produced via immunoSEQ multiplex PCR; TCRdb's table is partial and in-frame only. Of about 21,000 clones in the sample, roughly 73% were seen once. Material: CD4+ T cells from PBMCs cultured with HCoV-NL63 spike peptides, obtained before COVID-19 vaccination. The receptor source for this set is a human donor who received a COVID-19 vaccine.

V usage is TRBV6-5 and J usage is TRBJ1-4; 8 bases fit TRBD1. The CDR3 extends over 15 amino acids. Germline loops: CDR1 MNHEY, CDR2 SVGAGI. Unmatched junction bases numbered 13, after V lost 10 bases and J lost 6 bases. Written as DNA, the CDR3 is TGTGCCACATCTTCAGCCGGGACAGGACATGAAAAACTGTTTTTT. Residues: CATSSAGTGHEKLFF.

This clone was detected a few times. This chain links TRBV6-5 with TRBJ1-5, with a possible D match to TRBD1 (5 bases). This CDR3 contains 14 residues. Germline V gene sequence: CDR1 MNHEY, CDR2 SVGAGI. Trimming removed 5 bases from V and 2 bases from J, with 10 bases in between. The CDR3 here is CASSPPQGNQPQHF. CDR3 coding DNA: TGTGCCAGCAGTCCACCACAGGGCAATCAGCCCCAGCATTTT.

The chain links TRBV19 to TRBJ1-1; D ambiguous. Germline V gene sequence: CDR1 LNHDA, CDR2 SQIVND (reference sequence). The length of the CDR3 is 14 residues. V was trimmed by 7 bases and J by 0 bases, leaving 12 bases between them. This CDR3 reads CASNAATLNTEAFF. The CDR3 DNA reads TGTGCCAGTAACGCAGCCACCTTGAACACTGAAGCTTTCTTT.

For the CDR3, the DNA is TGTGCCAGCAGTATCGGGAACACTGAAGCTTTCTTT. Encoded protein: CASSIGNTEAFF. The chain links TRBV2 to TRBJ1-1; no definite D call. The V gene lost 5 bases and the J gene lost 1 base, with 5 bases spanning the gap. Per the germline V gene, CDR1 is SNHLY and CDR2 is FYNNEI. The CDR3 covers 12 residues.

V is TRBV9 and J is TRBJ2-1; TRBD2 matches 13 bases. The CDR3 has 17 amino acids. Unmatched junction bases numbered 9, after V lost 0 bases and J lost 9 bases. The germline gives CDR1 SGDLS, CDR2 YYNGEE. In DNA, the CDR3 is TGTGCCAGCAGCGTAGATCTACTAGCGGGGGGGCAGACTGAGCAGTTCTTC. This gives the protein CASSVDLLAGGQTEQFF.

The chain carries TRBV7-8 and TRBJ1-5, with D perhaps TRBD1 (6 bases). Trimming pared 2 bases from V and 0 bases from J, leaving 11 bases between. Germline lookup yields CDR1 SGHVS and CDR2 FQNEAQ. CDR3 length equals 16 residues. The CDR3 DNA is TGTGCCAGCAGCTTAAGCGGGACATTTAGCAATCAGCCCCAGCATTTT. This sequence encodes CASSLSGTFSNQPQHF.

The gene calls are TRBV5-1 and TRBJ1-6; no clear D gene. Trimming stripped 0 bases from V and 5 bases from J, with 12 bases between. The CDR3 is made up of 16 amino acids. Germline V gene lookup returns CDR1 SGHRS and CDR2 YFSETQ. Here the CDR3 DNA reads TGCGCCAGCAGCTTGGATCGGTCCGAAAATAATTCACCCCTCCACTTT. Its translation is CASSLDRSENNSPLHF.

This clone came up once. This rearrangement joins TRBV9 to TRBJ2-1; TRBD2 agrees at 13 bases. The CDR3 loop spans 16 amino acids. The trim removed 0 bases at V and 4 bases at J, leaving 1 base unmatched. The germline V gene encodes CDR1 SGDLS and CDR2 YYNGEE. CDR3 sequence reads: CASSVGTSGGYNEQFF. In DNA form, the CDR3 reads TGTGCCAGCAGCGTAGGGACTAGCGGGGGTTACAATGAGCAGTTCTTC.

The chain carries TRBV5-1 and TRBJ1-4; the D gene is possibly TRBD1 (6 bases). The CDR3 runs to 17 residues. The germline CDR1 and CDR2 sequences are SGHRS and YFSETQ. V dropped 1 base and J dropped 6 bases, with 19 bases sitting between them. Here the CDR3 DNA reads TGCGCCAGCAGCTTGTGGGACAACTCCGTGGGGGATGAAAAACTGTTTTTT. This gives the protein CASSLWDNSVGDEKLFF.

The rearrangement joins TRBV6-2 or TRBV6-3 to TRBJ2-7, with D possibly matching TRBD1 (6 bases). Germline lookup yields CDR1 MNHEY and CDR2 SVGEGT. The CDR3 runs 15 residues. V dropped 4 bases and J dropped 2 bases, with 15 bases sitting between them. CDR3 in amino acids: CASSSPGQPAYEQYF. The CDR3 nucleotides are TGTGCCAGCAGTTCCCCTGGACAGCCGGCCTACGAGCAGTACTTC.

The chain links TRBV5-6 to TRBJ1-1, with D uncertain. Between the trimmed V and J ends, which lost 0 bases and 4 bases, there was a span of 7 bases. CDR3 length: 13 residues. The germline CDR1 and CDR2 sequences are SGHDT and YYEEEE. CDR3 in DNA: TGTGCCAGCAGCTTGGGAGGGTTCACTGAAGCTTTCTTT. Protein product: CASSLGGFTEAFF.

J is TRBJ1-5 and V is TRBV24-1; a weak D match, TRBD1 (6 bases). There are 18 residues in the CDR3. The ends were cut back, 0 bases at V and 0 bases at J, with 14 bases in the middle. The germline V gene encodes CDR1 KGHDR and CDR2 SFDVKD. CDR3 amino acids: CATSDLQGHPDSNQPQHF. The CDR3 DNA reads TGTGCCACCAGTGATTTGCAGGGACACCCCGATAGCAATCAGCCCCAGCATTTT.

The genes are TRBV9 and TRBJ2-1, with D unclear. Trimming shortened V by 0 bases and J by 5 bases, and 12 bases separated the two germline ends. The germline gives CDR1 SGDLS, CDR2 YYNGEE. This CDR3 has 15 amino acids. This CDR3 is CASSVGTLVNNEQFF. The CDR3 nucleotides are TGTGCCAGCAGCGTAGGAACCCTGGTCAACAATGAGCAGTTCTTC.

The gene calls are TRBV6-5 and TRBJ2-6; D unresolved. CDR1 and CDR2 (germline): MNHEY, SVGAGI. Deletions cut 5 bases from V and 0 bases from J, with 5 bases between. There are 14 residues in the CDR3. CDR3 loop: CASSRSSGANVLTF. The DNA of the CDR3 is TGTGCCAGCAGTCGGAGCTCTGGGGCCAACGTCCTGACTTTC.

In this sample, this clone turned up a few times. The chain couples TRBV2 to TRBJ1-2, with D possibly TRBD1 on 5 matching bases. V was trimmed by 8 bases and J by 5 bases, leaving 12 bases between them. The CDR3 has 12 residues. Germline V lookup: CDR1 SNHLY, CDR2 FYNNEI. CDR3 residues: CASDPRGYGYTF. The CDR3 coding sequence is TGTGCCAGCGACCCACGGGGGTATGGCTACACCTTC.

This clone has a handful of counts. The V gene is TRBV5-4, the J gene TRBJ1-2; D call uncertain. The V end lost 7 bases, the J end lost 7 bases, and 20 bases lay between the germline ends. CDR3 length equals 14 residues. Germline V gene lookup returns CDR1 SGHNT and CDR2 YYREEE (reference sequence). CDR3 region: CASAEGYQFSGYTF. The CDR3 region has the DNA TGTGCCAGCGCCGAGGGTTATCAATTTTCTGGCTACACCTTC.

This rearrangement joins TRBV6-6 to TRBJ1-1; D uncertain. Between the trimmed V and J ends, which lost 6 bases and 1 base, there was a span of 9 bases. The CDR3 consists of 13 residues. Germline V gene sequence: CDR1 MNHNY, CDR2 SVGAGI (reference sequence). This CDR3 reads CASSPGRNTEAFF. DNA for the CDR3: TGTGCCAGCAGCCCCGGGAGGAACACTGAAGCTTTCTTT.

This clone was picked up a small number of times. The genes are TRBV5-1 and TRBJ1-2; TRBD1 aligns across 7 bases. The V and J ends lost 3 bases and 4 bases, in that order; junction bases with no gene match: 3. The CDR3 is made up of 13 amino acids. CDR1 is SGHRS, CDR2 YFSETQ, per germline. CDR3 residues: CASSSRDSYGYTF. The DNA for the CDR3 is TGCGCCAGCAGCTCCCGGGACAGCTATGGCTACACCTTC.